This record concerns one T cell receptor (beta chain) sequence. Its antigen is undetermined. The CDR3 is made up of 14 amino acids. CDR1 MDHEN and CDR2 SYDVKM come from the germline V gene. V gave up 6 bases and J gave up 3 bases; unmatched junction bases: 5. This sample was taken from a study of cytomegalovirus exposure and HLA in healthy donors. Notes on the study in general: A missense DCLRE1C variant was associated with V- and J-gene trimming of TCR beta chains in a later analysis, and an independent cohort replicated the association.

The PCR contained 60 Vbeta and 13 Jbeta primers. Original data processing: It was a later analysis that counted tens of millions of unique TCR beta chains, of which roughly 11 million were shared. Only in-frame clones appear in the TCRdb table, and some are missing; sequencing was by immunoSEQ multiplex PCR. V and J calls and clone size follow that table, whereas D and trimming were derived from the DNA. Its listing shows some 84,000 clones. The TCR comes from a man over 45 in good health and CMV-seronegative. The J gene is TRBJ1-1, the V gene TRBV28, with 9 bases aligning to TRBD1. The specimen sequenced was PBMCs. The DNA of the CDR3 is TGTGCCAGCAGGAGGGACAGGGAGTACACTGAAGCTTTCTTT. It codes for CASRRDREYTEAFF.